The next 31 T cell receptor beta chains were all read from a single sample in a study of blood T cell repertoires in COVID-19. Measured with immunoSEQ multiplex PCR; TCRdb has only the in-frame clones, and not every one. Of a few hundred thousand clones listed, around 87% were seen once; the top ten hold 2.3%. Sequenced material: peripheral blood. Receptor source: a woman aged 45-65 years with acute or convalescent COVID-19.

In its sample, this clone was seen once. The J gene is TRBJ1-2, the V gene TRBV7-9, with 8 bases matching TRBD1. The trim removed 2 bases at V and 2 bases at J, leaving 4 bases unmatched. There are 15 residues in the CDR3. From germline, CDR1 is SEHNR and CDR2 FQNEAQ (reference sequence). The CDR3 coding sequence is TGTGCCAGCAGCTTATGGGGACAGGAAAACTATGGCTACACCTTC. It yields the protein CASSLWGQENYGYTF.

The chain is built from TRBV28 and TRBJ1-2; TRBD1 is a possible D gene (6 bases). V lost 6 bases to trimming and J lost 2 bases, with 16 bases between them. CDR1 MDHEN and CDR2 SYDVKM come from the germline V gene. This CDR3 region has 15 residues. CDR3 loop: CASRYQGQDNYGYTF. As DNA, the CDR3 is TGTGCCAGCAGGTACCAGGGGCAGGACAACTATGGCTACACCTTC.

CDR3 residues: CASSLSYGGLTEAFF. CDR3 bases: TGTGCCAGCAGTTTATCTTACGGGGGACTGACTGAAGCTTTCTTT. This sequence joins TRBV27 and TRBJ1-1, with TRBD1 as a possible D gene (5 bases). V was pared by 0 bases and J by 5 bases, with 13 bases between. The CDR3 covers 15 residues. CDR1 is MNHEY, CDR2 SMNVEV, per germline (reference sequence).

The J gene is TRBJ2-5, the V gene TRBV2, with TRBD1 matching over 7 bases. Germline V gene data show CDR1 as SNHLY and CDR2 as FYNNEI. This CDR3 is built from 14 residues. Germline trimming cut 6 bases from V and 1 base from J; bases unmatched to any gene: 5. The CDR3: CASRPDRSQETQYF. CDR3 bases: TGTGCCAGCAGACCGGACAGGAGCCAAGAGACCCAGTACTTC.

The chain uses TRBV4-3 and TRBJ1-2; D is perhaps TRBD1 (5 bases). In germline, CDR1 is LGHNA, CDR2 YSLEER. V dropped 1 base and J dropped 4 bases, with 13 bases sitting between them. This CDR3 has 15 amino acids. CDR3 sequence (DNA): TGCGCCAGCAGCCAAGGGCTTGGGGGAGGCTATGGCTACACCTTC. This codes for CASSQGLGGGYGYTF.

The CDR3 nucleotides are TGTGCCTGGAACGCAGGGAATTCACCCCTCCACTTT. As protein: CAWNAGNSPLHF. This chain joins TRBV30 and TRBJ1-6; tentative D call: TRBD1 (5 bases). CDR3 length: 12 residues. The germline V and J ends were trimmed by 4 bases and 7 bases, with 8 bases remaining between them. CDR1 is GTSNPN, CDR2 SVGIG, per germline (reference sequence).

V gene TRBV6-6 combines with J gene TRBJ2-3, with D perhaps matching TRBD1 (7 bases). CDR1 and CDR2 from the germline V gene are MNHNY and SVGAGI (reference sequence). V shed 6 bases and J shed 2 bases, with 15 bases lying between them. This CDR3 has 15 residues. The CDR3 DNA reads TGTGCCAGCAGGGGGGGACAGACAAACACAGATACGCAGTATTTT. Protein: CASRGGQTNTDTQYF.

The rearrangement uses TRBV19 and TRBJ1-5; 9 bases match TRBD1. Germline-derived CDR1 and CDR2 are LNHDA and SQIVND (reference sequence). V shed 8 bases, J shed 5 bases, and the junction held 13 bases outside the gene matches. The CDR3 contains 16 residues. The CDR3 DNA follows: TGTGCCAGTGATGGGGGACAGGGTAGAAGGGATCAGCCCCAGCATTTT. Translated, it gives CASDGGQGRRDQPQHF.

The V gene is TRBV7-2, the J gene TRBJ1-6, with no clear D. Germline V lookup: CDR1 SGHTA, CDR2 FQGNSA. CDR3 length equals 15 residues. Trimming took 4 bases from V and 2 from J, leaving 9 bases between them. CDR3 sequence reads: CASSSPDTYNSPLHF. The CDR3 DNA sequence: TGTGCCAGCAGCTCCCCAGACACCTATAATTCACCCCTCCACTTT.

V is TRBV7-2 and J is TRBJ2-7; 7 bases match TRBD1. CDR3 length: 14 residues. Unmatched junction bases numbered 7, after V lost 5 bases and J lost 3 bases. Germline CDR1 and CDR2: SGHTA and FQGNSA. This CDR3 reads CASSQRTGDYEQYF. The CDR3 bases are TGTGCCAGCAGCCAGAGGACAGGAGACTACGAGCAGTACTTC.

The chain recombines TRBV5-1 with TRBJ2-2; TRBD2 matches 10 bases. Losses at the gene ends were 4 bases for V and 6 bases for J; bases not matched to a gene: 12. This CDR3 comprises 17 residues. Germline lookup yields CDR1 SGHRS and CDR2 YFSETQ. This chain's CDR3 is CASSTLLASGSAGELFF. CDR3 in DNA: TGCGCCAGCAGCACTCTACTTGCTAGCGGGAGTGCCGGGGAGCTGTTTTTT.

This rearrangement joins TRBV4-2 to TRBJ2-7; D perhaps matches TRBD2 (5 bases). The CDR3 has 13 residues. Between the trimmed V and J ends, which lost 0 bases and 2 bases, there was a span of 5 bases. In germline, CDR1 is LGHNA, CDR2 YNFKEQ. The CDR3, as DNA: TGTGCCAGCAGCCAAGAGAGGGCCTACGAGCAGTACTTC. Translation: CASSQERAYEQYF.

The CDR3 here is CASSNPSGSRYTQYF. DNA for the CDR3: TGTGCCAGCAGCAATCCTAGCGGGAGCCGGTATACGCAGTATTTT. The chain recombines TRBV5-4 with TRBJ2-3; 10 positions agree with TRBD2. Germline V gene sequence: CDR1 SGHNT, CDR2 YYREEE (reference sequence). The CDR3 consists of 15 residues. With 4 bases clipped from V and 7 bases from J, the junction kept 9 bases outside the gene matches.

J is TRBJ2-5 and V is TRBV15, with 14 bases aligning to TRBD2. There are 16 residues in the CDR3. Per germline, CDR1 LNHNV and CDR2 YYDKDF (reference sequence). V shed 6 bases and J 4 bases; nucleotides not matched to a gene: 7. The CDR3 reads CATRGTSGSMGETQYF. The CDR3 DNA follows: TGTGCCACCAGGGGGACTAGCGGGAGTATGGGAGAGACCCAGTACTTC.

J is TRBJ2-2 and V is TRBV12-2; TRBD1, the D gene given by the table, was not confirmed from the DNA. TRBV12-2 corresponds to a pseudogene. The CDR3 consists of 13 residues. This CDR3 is CASRASLTGELFF. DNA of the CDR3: TGTGCAAGTCGCGCCAGTTTGACCGGGGAGCTGTTTTTT.

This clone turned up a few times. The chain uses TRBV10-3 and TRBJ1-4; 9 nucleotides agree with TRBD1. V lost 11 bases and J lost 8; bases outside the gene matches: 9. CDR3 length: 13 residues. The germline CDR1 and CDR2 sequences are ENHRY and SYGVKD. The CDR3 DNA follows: TGTGCCTCCACGGGACAGGGCCGGGAAAAACTGTTTTTT. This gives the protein CASTGQGREKLFF.

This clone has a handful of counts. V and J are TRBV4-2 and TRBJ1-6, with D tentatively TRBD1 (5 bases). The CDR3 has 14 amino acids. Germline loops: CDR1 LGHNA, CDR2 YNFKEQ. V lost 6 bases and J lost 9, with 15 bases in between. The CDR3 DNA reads TGTGCCAGCAGTACGGGGGTAGTAGGTTCACCCCTCCACTTT. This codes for CASSTGVVGSPLHF.

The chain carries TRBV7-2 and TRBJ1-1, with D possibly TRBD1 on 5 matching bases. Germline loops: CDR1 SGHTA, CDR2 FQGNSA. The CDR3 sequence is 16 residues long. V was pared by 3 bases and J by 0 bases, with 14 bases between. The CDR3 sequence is CASSLYRPNLNTEAFF. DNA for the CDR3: TGTGCCAGCAGCTTGTACAGGCCCAACTTGAACACTGAAGCTTTCTTT.

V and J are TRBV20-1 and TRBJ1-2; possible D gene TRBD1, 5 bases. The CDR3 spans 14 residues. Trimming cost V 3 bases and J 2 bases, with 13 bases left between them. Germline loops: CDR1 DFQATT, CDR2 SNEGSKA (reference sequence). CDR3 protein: CSASLQGGNYGYTF. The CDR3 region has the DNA TGCAGTGCTAGTCTTCAGGGTGGCAACTATGGCTACACCTTC.

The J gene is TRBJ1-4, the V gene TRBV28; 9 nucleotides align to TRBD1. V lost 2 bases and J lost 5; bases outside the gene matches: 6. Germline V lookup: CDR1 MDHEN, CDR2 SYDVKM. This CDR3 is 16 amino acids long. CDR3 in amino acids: CASSLPGTGRNEKLFF. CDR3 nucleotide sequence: TGTGCCAGCAGTTTACCTGGGACAGGGAGGAATGAAAAACTGTTTTTT.

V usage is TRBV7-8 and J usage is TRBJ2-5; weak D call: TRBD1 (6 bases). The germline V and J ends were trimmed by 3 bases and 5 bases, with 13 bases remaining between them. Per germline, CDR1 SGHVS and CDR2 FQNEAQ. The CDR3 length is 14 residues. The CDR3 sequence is CASSFTRGLETQYF. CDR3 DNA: TGTGCCAGCAGCTTCACCAGGGGCTTGGAGACCCAGTACTTC. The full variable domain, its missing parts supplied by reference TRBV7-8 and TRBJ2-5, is GAGVSQSPRYKVAKRGQDVALRCDPISGHVSLFWYQQALGQGPEFLTYFQNEAQLDKSGLPSDRFFAERPEGSVSTLKIQRTQQEDSAVYLCASSFTRGLETQYFGPGTRLLVL.

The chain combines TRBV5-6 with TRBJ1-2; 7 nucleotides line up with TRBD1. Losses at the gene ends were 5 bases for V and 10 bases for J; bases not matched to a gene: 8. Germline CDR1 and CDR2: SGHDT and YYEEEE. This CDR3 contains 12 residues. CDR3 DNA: TGTGCCAGCAGGGCGGGACAGCCTTACTACACCTTC. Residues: CASRAGQPYYTF.

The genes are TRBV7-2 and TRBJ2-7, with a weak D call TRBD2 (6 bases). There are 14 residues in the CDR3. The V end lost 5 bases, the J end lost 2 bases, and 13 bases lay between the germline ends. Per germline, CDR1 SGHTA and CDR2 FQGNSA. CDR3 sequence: CASSPGLETYEQYF. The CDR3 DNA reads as TGTGCCAGCAGCCCGGGACTCGAAACCTACGAGCAGTACTTC. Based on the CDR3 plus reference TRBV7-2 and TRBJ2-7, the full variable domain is GAGVSQSPSNKVTEKGKDVELRCDPISGHTALYWYRQSLGQGLEFLIYFQGNSAPDKSGLPSDRFSAERTGGSVSTLTIQRTQQEDSAVYLCASSPGLETYEQYFGPGTRLTVT.

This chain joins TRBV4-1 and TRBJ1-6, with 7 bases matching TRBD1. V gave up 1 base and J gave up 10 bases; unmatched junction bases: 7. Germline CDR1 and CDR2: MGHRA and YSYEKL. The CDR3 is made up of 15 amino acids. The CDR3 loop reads CASSQVDREQSPLHF. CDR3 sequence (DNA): TGCGCCAGCAGCCAAGTTGACAGGGAGCAATCACCCCTCCACTTT.

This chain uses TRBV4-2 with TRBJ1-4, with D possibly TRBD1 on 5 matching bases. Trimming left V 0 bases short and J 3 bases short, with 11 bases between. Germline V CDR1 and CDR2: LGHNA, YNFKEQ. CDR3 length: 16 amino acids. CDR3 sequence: CASSQDWRQPNEKLFF. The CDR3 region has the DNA TGTGCCAGCAGCCAAGATTGGAGACAGCCTAATGAAAAACTGTTTTTT.

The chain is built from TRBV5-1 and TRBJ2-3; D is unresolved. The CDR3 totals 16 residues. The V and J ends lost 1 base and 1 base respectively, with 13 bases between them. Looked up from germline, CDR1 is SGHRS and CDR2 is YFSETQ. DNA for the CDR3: TGCGCCAGCAGCTTGCGTTCCCTCCGGGGCACAGATACGCAGTATTTT. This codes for CASSLRSLRGTDTQYF.

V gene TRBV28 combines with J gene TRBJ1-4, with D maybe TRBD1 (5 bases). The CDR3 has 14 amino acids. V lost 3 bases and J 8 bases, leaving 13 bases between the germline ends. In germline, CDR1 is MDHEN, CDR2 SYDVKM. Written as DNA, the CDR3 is TGTGCCAGCAGTTTGACGGGGGAATGGGAAAAACTGTTTTTT. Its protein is CASSLTGEWEKLFF.

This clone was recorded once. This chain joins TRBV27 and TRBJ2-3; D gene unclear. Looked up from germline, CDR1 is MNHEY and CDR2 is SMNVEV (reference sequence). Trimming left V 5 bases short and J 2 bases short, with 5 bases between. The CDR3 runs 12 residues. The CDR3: CASSPNTDTQYF. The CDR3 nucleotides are TGTGCCAGCAGTCCCAACACAGATACGCAGTATTTT.

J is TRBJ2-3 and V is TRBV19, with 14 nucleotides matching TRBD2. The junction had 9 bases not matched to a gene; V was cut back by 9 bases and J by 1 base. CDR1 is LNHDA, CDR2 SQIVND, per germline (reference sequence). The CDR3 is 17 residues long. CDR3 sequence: CASFGTSGRFGTDTQYF. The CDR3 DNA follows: TGTGCCAGCTTCGGGACTAGCGGGAGATTCGGCACAGATACGCAGTATTTT.

CDR3 loop: CASSFGGNRDYGYTF. CDR3 nucleotide sequence: TGCGCCAGCAGCTTCGGAGGGAATAGGGACTATGGCTACACCTTC. The rearrangement joins TRBV5-1 to TRBJ1-2; D is ambiguous. V was shortened by 2 bases and J by 3 bases, with 14 bases between the two germline ends. In germline, CDR1 is SGHRS, CDR2 YFSETQ. The CDR3 runs 15 residues.

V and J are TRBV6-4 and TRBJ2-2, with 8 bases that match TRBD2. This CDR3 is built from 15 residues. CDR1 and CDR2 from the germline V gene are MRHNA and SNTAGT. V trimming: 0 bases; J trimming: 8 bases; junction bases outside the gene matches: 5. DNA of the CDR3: TGTGCCAGCAGTGACTCGAGACTAGCGAGGGGGGAGCTGTTTTTT. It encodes CASSDSRLARGELFF.